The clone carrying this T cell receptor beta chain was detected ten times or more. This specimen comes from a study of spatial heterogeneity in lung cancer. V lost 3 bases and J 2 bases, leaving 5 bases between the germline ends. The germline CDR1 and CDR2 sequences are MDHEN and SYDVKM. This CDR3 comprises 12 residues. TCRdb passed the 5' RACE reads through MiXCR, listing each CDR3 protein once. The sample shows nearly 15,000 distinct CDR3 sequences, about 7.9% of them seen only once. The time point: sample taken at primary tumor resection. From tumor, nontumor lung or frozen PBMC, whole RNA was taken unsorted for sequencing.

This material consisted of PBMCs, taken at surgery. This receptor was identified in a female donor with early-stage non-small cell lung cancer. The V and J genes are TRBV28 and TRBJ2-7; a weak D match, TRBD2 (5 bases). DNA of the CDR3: TGTGCCAGCAGTTTCGGGACCTACGAGCAGTACTTC. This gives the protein CASSFGTYEQYF.